This T cell receptor (beta chain) was recovered during a study of blood T cell repertoires in COVID-19. The CDR3 runs 15 residues. Trimming shortened V by 0 bases and J by 3 bases, and 11 bases separated the two germline ends. Germline CDR1 reads SGHRS; CDR2 reads YFSETQ. Here immunoSEQ multiplex PCR was the method, and the copy in TCRdb shows in-frame clones only, minus some. The profile shows about 160,000 clones, approximately 92% of them singletons. The specimen was peripheral blood. V gene TRBV5-1 combines with J gene TRBJ2-3, with D uncertain. This receptor was obtained from a man aged 25 to 45 with COVID-19, enrolled during active disease. CDR3: CASSLERPGTDTQYF. In DNA, the CDR3 is TGCGCCAGCAGCTTGGAACGGCCCGGGACAGATACGCAGTATTTT.